This is a list of T cell receptor beta chains from one sample in a study of cytomegalovirus exposure and HLA in healthy donors. Profiled with immunoSEQ multiplex PCR; TCRdb holds only in-frame clones, not every one. The data hold 50,000 or so clones, with around 52% observed a single time. The sample was PBMCs. These receptors all come from a human donor in good health. Each CDR3 is given with its conserved first and last residue. D genes are given only for firm matches. A clone size is listed for some rows: how often the clone was seen (once, few, many), or a class if it is expanded.

D gene	clone size	V gene	J gene	CDR3 DNA	CDR3 protein
TRBD2	NA	TRBV4-2	TRBJ2-3	TGTGCCAGCAGCACCCGGACTAGCGGGGGGTTTAGCACAGATACGCAGTATTTT	CASSTRTSGGFSTDTQYF
NA	NA	TRBV7-2	TRBJ1-4	TGTGCCAGCAGCCACGACATATCTAATGAAAAACTGTTTTTT	CASSHDISNEKLFF
NA	once	TRBV19	TRBJ1-4	TGTGCCAGTAGTACTCTAAGAGGGATTGAAAAACTGTTTTTT	CASSTLRGIEKLFF
NA	few	TRBV7-9	TRBJ1-2	TGTGCCAGCAGCTTCATGGCAGGCCTCTATGGCTACACCTTC	CASSFMAGLYGYTF
NA	NA	TRBV5-4	TRBJ1-6	TGTGCCAGCAGCTTACAGGGTAATTCACCCCTCCACTTT	CASSLQGNSPLHF
NA	few	TRBV6-5	TRBJ2-6	TGTGCCAGCAGTAACACAGATACTGGGGCCAACGTCCTGACTTTC	CASSNTDTGANVLTF
NA	NA	TRBV6-5	TRBJ1-6	TGTGCCAGCATCAAGCGGGGGGCGCATTCACCCCTCCACTTT	CASIKRGAHSPLHF
NA	NA	TRBV7-9	TRBJ2-7	TGTGCCAGCAGCTTTTCGACAAGCTCCTACGAGCAGTACTTC	CASSFSTSSYEQYF
TRBD1	NA	TRBV19	TRBJ1-2	TGTGCCAGTAGTCCGGGCTGGCAGGGGGTTGATGGCTACACCTTC	CASSPGWQGVDGYTF
TRBD2	NA	TRBV7-9	TRBJ2-1	TGTGCCAGCAGTTCCCTAGCGGGGGGGCGGGGTGAGCAGTTCTTC	CASSSLAGGRGEQFF
TRBD1	NA	TRBV27	TRBJ1-1	TGTGCCAGCAGAATGACAGGGGGTTCGATCCACCCTTTCTTT	CASRMTGGSIHPFF
TRBD1	NA	TRBV7-8	TRBJ2-7	TGTGCCAGCAGCTCGACAGGGGATACCTACGAGCAGTACTTC	CASSSTGDTYEQYF
TRBD1	once	TRBV7-9	TRBJ1-5	TGTGCCAGCAGCTCAAACAGAGGACAGGGGGCCCAGCCCCAGCATTTT	CASSSNRGQGAQPQHF
NA	NA	TRBV2	TRBJ1-1	TGTGCCAGCCACGGACAGCAGAACACTGAAGCTTTCTTT	CASHGQQNTEAFF
NA	NA	TRBV7-6	TRBJ1-1	TGTGCCAGCAGCAAGCAGGGGTTCTTGAACACTGAAGCTTTCTTT	CASSKQGFLNTEAFF
NA	NA	TRBV7-9	TRBJ1-1	TGTGCCAGCAGCCTACAGGACACTGAAGCTTTCTTT	CASSLQDTEAFF
NA	NA	TRBV5-1	TRBJ1-3	TGCGCCAGCAGCTTCGACAGGCTGGGCTCTGGAAACACCATATATTTT	CASSFDRLGSGNTIYF
TRBD1	NA	TRBV5-5	TRBJ1-5	TGTGCCAGCAGCACGGGACAGGTAAACCAGCCCCAGCATTTT	CASSTGQVNQPQHF
NA	NA	TRBV18	TRBJ1-3	TGTGCCAGCTCACCGCATAACAGGGAGCCAAACACCATATATTTT	CASSPHNREPNTIYF
NA	NA	TRBV6-6	TRBJ2-5	TGTGCCAGCAGTTACTCGCACATGAAGACCCAGTACTTC	CASSYSHMKTQYF
NA	NA	TRBV6-5	TRBJ2-3	TGTGCCAGCAAACGTCTAGCGTCCCCAGATACGCAGTATTTT	CASKRLASPDTQYF
TRBD2	NA	TRBV27	TRBJ2-3	TGTGCCAGCAGTTCCGGGACTAGCGGGGGGTATAGCACAGATACGCAGTATTTT	CASSSGTSGGYSTDTQYF
TRBD2	once	TRBV19	TRBJ2-5	TGTGCCAGTAGTATATCTAGCGGAATTCACTTC	CASSISSGIHF
NA	NA	TRBV2	TRBJ2-5	TGTGCCAGCAGTCTTCAAGAGACCCAGTACTTC	CASSLQETQYF
NA	few	TRBV2	TRBJ1-4	TGTGCCAGCAGTAGCAGATCGGGATCTTTTAATGAAAAACTGTTTTTT	CASSSRSGSFNEKLFF
NA	NA	TRBV19	TRBJ2-6	TGTGCCAGTACAAATTTCGCGGCCTCTGGGGCCAACGTCCTGACTTTC	CASTNFAASGANVLTF
NA	NA	TRBV6-6	TRBJ1-2	TGTGCCAGCACAGAGACAAACTATGGCTACACCTTC	CASTETNYGYTF
NA	NA	TRBV10-3	TRBJ2-7	TGTGCCATGGCCCAAGGCCCGGGGTACGAGCAGTACTTC	CAMAQGPGYEQYF
NA	NA	TRBV7-3	TRBJ1-1	TGTGCCAGCAGCTACGACAGTGCCATGAACACTGAAGCTTTCTTT	CASSYDSAMNTEAFF
TRBD1	NA	TRBV7-9	TRBJ1-1	TGTTCCAGCAGCTTAGCGACAGGGGCATTCAACCCTGAAGCTTTCTTT	CSSSLATGAFNPEAFF
NA	NA	TRBV5-1	TRBJ1-1	TGCGCCAGCAGCTTTCTACCCGGACAGACGAACACTGAAGCTTTCTTT	CASSFLPGQTNTEAFF
TRBD1	NA	TRBV7-2	TRBJ1-5	TGTGCCAGCAGCTTAGTAGTGACAGGGGCGGGGCAGCCCCAGCATTTT	CASSLVVTGAGQPQHF